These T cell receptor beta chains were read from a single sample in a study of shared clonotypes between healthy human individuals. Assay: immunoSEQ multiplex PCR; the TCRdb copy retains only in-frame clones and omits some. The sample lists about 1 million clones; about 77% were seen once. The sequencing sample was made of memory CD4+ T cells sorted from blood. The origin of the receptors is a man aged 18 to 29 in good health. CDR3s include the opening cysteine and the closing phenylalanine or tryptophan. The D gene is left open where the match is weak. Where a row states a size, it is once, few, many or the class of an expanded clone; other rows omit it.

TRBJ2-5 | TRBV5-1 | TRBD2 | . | TGCGCCAGCAGCGACGGACTAGGAAGGGCGACCCAGTACTTC | CASSDGLGRATQYF
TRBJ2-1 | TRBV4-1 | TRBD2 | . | TGCGCCAGCAGCCAAGCCGGGACTAGCAGTCCCGGTGAGCAGTTCTTC | CASSQAGTSSPGEQFF
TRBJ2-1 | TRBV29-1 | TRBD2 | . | TGCAGCTTCTGGACTAGCCCCTACAATGAGCAGTTCTTC | CSFWTSPYNEQFF
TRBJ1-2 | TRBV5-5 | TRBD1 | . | TGTGCCAGCAGCTTGGAGGAGGGGGCGAACTATGGCTACACCTTC | CASSLEEGANYGYTF
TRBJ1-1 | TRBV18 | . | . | TGTGCCAGCTCACCAGCGGGGAACACTGAAGCTTTCTTT | CASSPAGNTEAFF
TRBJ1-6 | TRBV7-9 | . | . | TGTGCCAGCAGCTTGGATAATTCACCCCTCCACTTT | CASSLDNSPLHF
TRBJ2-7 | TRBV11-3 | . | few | TGTGCCAGCAGCGACGACGAAATCGACGTCCACGAGCAGTACTTC | CASSDDEIDVHEQYF
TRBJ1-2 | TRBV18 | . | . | TGTGCCAGCTCACCGGCGACCGGGACCGCCATTAACTATGGCTACACCTTC | CASSPATGTAINYGYTF
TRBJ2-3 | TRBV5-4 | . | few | TGTGCCAGCAGCCGGTCCGGTGGGAGAGGTAGAGATACGCAGTATTTT | CASSRSGGRGRDTQYF
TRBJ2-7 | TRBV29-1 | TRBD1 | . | TGCAGCGTCCTGACAGGGGGAGGCGAGCAGTACTTC | CSVLTGGGEQYF
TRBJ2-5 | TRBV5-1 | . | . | TGCGCCAGCAGCTTGGTCGGTCAAGAGACCCAGTACTTC | CASSLVGQETQYF
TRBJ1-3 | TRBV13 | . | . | TGTGCCAGCAGCTTACGGCGAATTGGAAACACCATATATTTT | CASSLRRIGNTIYF
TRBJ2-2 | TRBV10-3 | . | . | TGTGCCATCCAGAAAGACTCCAGGACCGGGGAGCTGTTTTTT | CAIQKDSRTGELFF
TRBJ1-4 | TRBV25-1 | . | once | TGTGCCAGCAGTGAACAGGGAGGACGTGAAAAACTGTTTTTT | CASSEQGGREKLFF
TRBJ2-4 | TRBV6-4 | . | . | TGTGCCAGCAGTCCCAGGGGGGGGTCCTTAGCCAAAAACATTCAGTACTTC | CASSPRGGSLAKNIQYF
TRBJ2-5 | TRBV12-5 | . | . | TGTGCTAGTGGTCCGGAAGTCGCGGGGTACCAAGAGACCCAGTACTTC | CASGPEVAGYQETQYF
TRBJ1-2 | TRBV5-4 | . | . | TGTGCCAGCAAGCAGGGAGATGAAGGTCTCCATGGCTACACCTTC | CASKQGDEGLHGYTF
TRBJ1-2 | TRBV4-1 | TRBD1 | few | TGCGCCAGCAGCCAACCCCCGGGACAGGGGTTTAAGGGCACCTTC | CASSQPPGQGFKGTF
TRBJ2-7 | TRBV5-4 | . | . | TGTGCCAGCAGCTTGGCCGGGACCCCAAACGAGCAGTACTTC | CASSLAGTPNEQYF
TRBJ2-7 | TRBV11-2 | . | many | TGTGCCAGCAGCTCGCTCACTTTCCAATACGAGCAGTACTTC | CASSSLTFQYEQYF
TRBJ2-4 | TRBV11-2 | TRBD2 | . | TGTGCCAGCAGCCCCCGGGGGGGTGGAACCAAAAACATTCAGTACTTC | CASSPRGGGTKNIQYF
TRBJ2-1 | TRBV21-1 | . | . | TGTGCCAGCAGCAAAGAGAACCCTACAAATAACTACAATGAGCAGTTCTTC | CASSKENPTNNYNEQFF
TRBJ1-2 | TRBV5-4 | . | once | TGTGCCAGCAGCTTGTCGGGACAAGCCTATGGCTACACCTTC | CASSLSGQAYGYTF
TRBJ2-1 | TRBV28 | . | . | TGTGCCAGCAGTTTCCCGTCGCGAGGACGGAATGAGCAGTTCTTC | CASSFPSRGRNEQFF
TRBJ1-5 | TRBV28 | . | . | TGTGCCAGCAGCTTCAGGGGTTTGCAGCCCCAGCATTTT | CASSFRGLQPQHF
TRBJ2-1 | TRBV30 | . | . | TGTGCCTGGAGTTTTAGGGTTTCTGACAATGAGCAGTTCTTC | CAWSFRVSDNEQFF
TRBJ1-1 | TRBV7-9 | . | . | TGTGCCAGCAGCAAAAGGGAGCAGGGCGACACTGAAGCTTTCTTT | CASSKREQGDTEAFF
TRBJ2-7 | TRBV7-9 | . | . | TGTGCCAGCAGCTTAGCGAATATCTACGAGCAGTACTTC | CASSLANIYEQYF
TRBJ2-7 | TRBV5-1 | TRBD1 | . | TGCGCCAGCAGCTTGGTCGGACAGGGCCCCTACGAGCAGTACTTC | CASSLVGQGPYEQYF
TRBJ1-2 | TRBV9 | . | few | TGTGCCAGCAGCGTAGGACAGGTCAACTATGGCTACACCTTC | CASSVGQVNYGYTF
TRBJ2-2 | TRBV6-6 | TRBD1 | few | TGTGCCAGCAGAGGACCGGGACAGCGCAACACCGGGGAGCTGTTTTTT | CASRGPGQRNTGELFF
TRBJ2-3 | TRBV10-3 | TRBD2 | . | TGTGCCATCAGTATTAGCGGGGGGGCAGATACGCAGTATTTT | CAISISGGADTQYF
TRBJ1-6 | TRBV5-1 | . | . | TGCGCCAGCAGCTTGGAAGGGAGCTCCTATAATTCACCCCTCCACTTT | CASSLEGSSYNSPLHF
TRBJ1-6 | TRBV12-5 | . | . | TGTGCTAGTGCCCTTAGGGCTTATAATTCACCCCTCCACTTT | CASALRAYNSPLHF
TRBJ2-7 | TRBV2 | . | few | TGTGCCAGCAGTGATCACAGGCTCTCCTCCTACGAGCAGTACTTC | CASSDHRLSSYEQYF
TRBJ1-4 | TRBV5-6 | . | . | TGTGCCAGCAGCTTTCCAGGGTTTAATGAAAAACTGTTTTTT | CASSFPGFNEKLFF
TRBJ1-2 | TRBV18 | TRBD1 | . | TGTGCCAGCTCGTACACGGGACAGGGGAATGGCTACACCTTC | CASSYTGQGNGYTF
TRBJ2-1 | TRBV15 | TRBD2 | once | TGTGCCACCAGCAGAGATGGAGGGCGGGAGGGGGAGCAGTTCTTC | CATSRDGGREGEQFF
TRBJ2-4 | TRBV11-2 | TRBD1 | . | TGTGCCAGCAGCTTCCGGGACAGCCAAAACATTCAGTACTTC | CASSFRDSQNIQYF
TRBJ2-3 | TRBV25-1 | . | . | TGTGCCAGCAGTAAAACGGATACGCAGTATTTT | CASSKTDTQYF
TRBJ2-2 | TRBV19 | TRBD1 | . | TGTGCCAGTAGTCTCTCCGGGACAGGGCTCACCGGGGAGCTGTTTTTT | CASSLSGTGLTGELFF
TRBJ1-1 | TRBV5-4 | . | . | TGTGCCAGCAGCCCCTTGACCGTGAACACTGAAGCTTTCTTT | CASSPLTVNTEAFF
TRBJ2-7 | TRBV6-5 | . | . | TGTGCCAGCAGTCGGACAGTGGGATCCTACGAGCAGTACTTC | CASSRTVGSYEQYF
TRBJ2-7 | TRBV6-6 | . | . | TGTGCCATGATTTGCATGGGGCACGAGCAGTACTTC | CAMICMGHEQYF
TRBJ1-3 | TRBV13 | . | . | TGTGCCAGCAGCCCACGCTCCTCTGGAAACACCATATATTTT | CASSPRSSGNTIYF
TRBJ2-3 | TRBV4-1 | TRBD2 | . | TGCGCCAGCAGCCAAGACGAGGTAGCGGGAGGGCCGGCCACGCAGTATTTT | CASSQDEVAGGPATQYF
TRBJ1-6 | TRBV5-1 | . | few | TGCGCCAGCAGCCCGGAGGGGTCACCCCTCCACTTT | CASSPEGSPLHF
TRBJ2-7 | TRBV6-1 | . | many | TGTGCCAGCGTGGGGGGAACGACTGGGGATTACGAGCAGTACTTC | CASVGGTTGDYEQYF
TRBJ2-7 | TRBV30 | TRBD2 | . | TGTGCTCGGGGAGCTAGCGGGGCCTACGAGCAGTACTTC | CARGASGAYEQYF
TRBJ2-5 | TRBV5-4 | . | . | TGTGCCAGCAGCTTAGGACAGATCTCCCAAGAGACCCAGTACTTC | CASSLGQISQETQYF
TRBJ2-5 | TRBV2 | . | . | TGTGCCACCGGTAGAGGGGCCCAGTACTTC | CATGRGAQYF
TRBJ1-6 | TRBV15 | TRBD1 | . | TGTGCCACCAGTTCGACAGGGGCGATTTCACCCCTCCACTTT | CATSSTGAISPLHF
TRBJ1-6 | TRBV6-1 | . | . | TGTGCCAGCGCGGAGATTAATAATTCACCCCTCCACTTT | CASAEINNSPLHF
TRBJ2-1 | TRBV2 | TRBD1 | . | TGTGCCAGCAGTGAAGGTGGGACAGGGACGGATGAGCAGTTCTTC | CASSEGGTGTDEQFF